This T cell receptor beta chain was obtained from a study of blood T cell repertoires in COVID-19. Study background: Acute and convalescent COVID-19 samples came from the United States, Italy and Spain. Sources were T cells, B-cell-depleted T cells, or PBMCs; the material itself was cDNA or gDNA.

Only in-frame clones appear in the TCRdb table, and some are missing; sequencing was by immunoSEQ multiplex PCR. The top ten clones hold approximately 9% of a sample with some 150,000 clones, around 73% of them seen once. Trimming stripped 3 bases from V and 6 bases from J, with 8 bases between. This CDR3 region has 12 residues. The chain recombines TRBV12-3 or TRBV12-4 with TRBJ1-2; D gene unclear. The source is a woman between 50 and 59 years old with active or convalescent COVID-19. Source material: peripheral blood. The chain's CDR3 is CASSLLTNGYTF. The CDR3 DNA sequence: TGTGCCAGCAGTTTGTTGACAAATGGCTACACCTTC.